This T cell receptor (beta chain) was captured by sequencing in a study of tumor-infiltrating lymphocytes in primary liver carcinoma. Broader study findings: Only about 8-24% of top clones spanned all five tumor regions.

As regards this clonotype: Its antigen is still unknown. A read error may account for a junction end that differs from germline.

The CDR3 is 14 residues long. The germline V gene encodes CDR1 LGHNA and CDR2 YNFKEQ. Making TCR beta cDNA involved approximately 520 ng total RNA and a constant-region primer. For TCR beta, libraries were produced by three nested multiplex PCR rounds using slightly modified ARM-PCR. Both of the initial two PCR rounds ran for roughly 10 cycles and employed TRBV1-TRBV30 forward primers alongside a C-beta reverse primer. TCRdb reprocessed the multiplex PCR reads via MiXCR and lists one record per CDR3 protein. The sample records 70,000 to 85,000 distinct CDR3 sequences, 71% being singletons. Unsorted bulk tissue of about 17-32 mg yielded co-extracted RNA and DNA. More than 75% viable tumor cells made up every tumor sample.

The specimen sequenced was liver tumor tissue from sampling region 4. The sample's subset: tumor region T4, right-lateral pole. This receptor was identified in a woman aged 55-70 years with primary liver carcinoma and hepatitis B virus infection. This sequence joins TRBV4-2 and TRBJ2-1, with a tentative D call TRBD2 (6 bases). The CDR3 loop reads CVSNQDLEGFEQFF. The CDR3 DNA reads TGTGTCAGCAACCAAGATTTGGAGGGATTTGAGCAGTTCTTC.